Listed below are T cell receptor beta chains from one sample, sequenced in a study of control samples from healthy donors and cancer patients. Sequenced by immunoSEQ multiplex PCR; TCRdb stores in-frame clones only, minus some. Of about 130,000 clones listed, 70% to 90% were seen once; the top ten hold about 3.2%. Sequencing was carried out using blood. These TCRs come from a man aged 45-65 years in good health. Each CDR3 is given with its conserved first and last residue. Each record gives: clone size, CDR3 length, D gene, V gene, J gene, CDR3 DNA, CDR3 protein. The D gene is left open where the match is weak. Expanded clones are given a class, and other clones once, few, many or no size at all.

-,14,TRBD1,TRBV15,TRBJ1-2,TGTGCCACCAGTGCCGGGACAGAGAACTATGGCTACACCTTC,CATSAGTENYGYTF
-,15,-,TRBV19,TRBJ1-2,TGTGCCAGCCGATCCCTGGGTACGGGGGACTATGGCTACACCTTC,CASRSLGTGDYGYTF
-,13,-,TRBV11-3,TRBJ1-6,TGTGCCAGCAGCTGGCGACAGAATTCACCCCTCCACTTT,CASSWRQNSPLHF
-,12,-,TRBV30,TRBJ1-1,TGTGCCTGGAGTCGGACAGACACTGAAGCTTTCTTT,CAWSRTDTEAFF
-,14,TRBD1,TRBV30,TRBJ1-2,TGTGCCTGGAGATACGGACAGGGGCTGTTTGGCTACACCTTC,CAWRYGQGLFGYTF
-,14,TRBD1,TRBV29-1,TRBJ1-5,TGTAGCGTTCCTGGACAGGGGGCAGATCAGCCCCAGCATTTT,CSVPGQGADQPQHF
-,13,-,TRBV19,TRBJ2-5,TGTGCCAGTAGTGTACAGGGTCGAGAGACCCAGTACTTC,CASSVQGRETQYF
-,17,-,TRBV6-1,TRBJ1-6,TGTGCCAGCAGTGCGGCACCCCCATCTCCTTATAATTCACCCCTCCACTTT,CASSAAPPSPYNSPLHF
-,14,TRBD1,TRBV6-6,TRBJ2-7,TGTGCCAGCAGTAACGGACAGGGCGCGGGCGAGCAGTACTTC,CASSNGQGAGEQYF
-,13,-,TRBV7-9,TRBJ2-7,TGTGCCAGCAACCGGGGACTTGCCTACGAGCAGTACTTC,CASNRGLAYEQYF
-,14,-,TRBV11-2,TRBJ2-5,TGTGCCAGCAGCCTCCTGGGCGGTTGGGAGACCCAGTACTTC,CASSLLGGWETQYF
-,14,TRBD1,TRBV28,TRBJ1-2,TGTGCCAGCAGTTTACCGGGACAGGGTTGGGGCTACACCTTC,CASSLPGQGWGYTF
once,19,-,TRBV19,TRBJ1-3,TGTGCCAGTAGTCCCAAATCGGCAGGCAGCTCAGACTCTGGAAACACCATATATTTT,CASSPKSAGSSDSGNTIYF
once,12,-,TRBV7-9,TRBJ1-2,TGTGCCAGCAGCCAATCCGAACGAGGCTACACCTTC,CASSQSERGYTF
-,14,TRBD2,TRBV7-8,TRBJ2-1,TGTGCCAGCAGCCAGGGGCCTAGCGGGGGGCCTAGTCTCTTC,CASSQGPSGGPSLF
-,12,-,TRBV7-8,TRBJ2-7,TGTGCCAGCAGCTACCAGGGGTTTGAGCAGTACTTC,CASSYQGFEQYF
-,13,-,TRBV7-9,TRBJ2-3,TGTGCCAGCAGCTTGGCTGCAGGGGCGGCGCAGTATTTT,CASSLAAGAAQYF
-,17,-,TRBV5-1,TRBJ1-1,TGCGCCAGCAGCTTGGAGCCCAGGCAGGGGTTTAACACTGAAGCTTTCTTT,CASSLEPRQGFNTEAFF
-,15,-,TRBV5-6,TRBJ1-5,TGTGCCAGCAGCTTGGGAGGGTGGCGGAATCAGCCCCAGCATTTT,CASSLGGWRNQPQHF
-,16,-,TRBV7-9,TRBJ1-4,TGTGCCAGCAGCACCAGTATACATGGAACTAATGAAAAACTGTTTTTT,CASSTSIHGTNEKLFF